The present T cell receptor (beta chain) was sequenced within a study of CD8 T cells in ankylosing spondylitis. Regarding the study as a whole: For ankylosing spondylitis blood, a TCR beta motif of about 8 highly homologous variants appeared characteristic. Clones linked with disease were CD8+ and fairly uncommon in the peripheral blood. The authors reported significant enrichment of disease-linked clones in matched ankylosing spondylitis synovial fluid. Some motif variants were previously reported in reactive arthritis synovial fluid and blood.

V shed 2 bases, J shed 10 bases, and the junction held 6 bases outside the gene matches. Germline V gives CDR1 SGHTA, CDR2 FQGTGA. This CDR3 contains 14 residues. As the method for making TCR beta libraries, quantitative 5'-RACE with molecular barcodes was used. TCRdb called the 5' RACE reads again in MiXCR, with one record for every CDR3 protein. The sample has 650,000 to 800,000 distinct CDR3 sequences, around 17% seen once. This clonotype was found a few times. The antigen is unknown. Sequencing was performed on blood, either unsorted or a sorted T cell fraction (not recorded which). This chain links TRBV7-3 with TRBJ2-1; TRBD2 matches 9 bases. The source of this sequence is a male donor with ankylosing spondylitis. The CDR3 coding sequence is TGTGCCAGCAGCTTAGGCGGGGGGGCCATCGAGCAGTTCTTC. It encodes CASSLGGGAIEQFF.